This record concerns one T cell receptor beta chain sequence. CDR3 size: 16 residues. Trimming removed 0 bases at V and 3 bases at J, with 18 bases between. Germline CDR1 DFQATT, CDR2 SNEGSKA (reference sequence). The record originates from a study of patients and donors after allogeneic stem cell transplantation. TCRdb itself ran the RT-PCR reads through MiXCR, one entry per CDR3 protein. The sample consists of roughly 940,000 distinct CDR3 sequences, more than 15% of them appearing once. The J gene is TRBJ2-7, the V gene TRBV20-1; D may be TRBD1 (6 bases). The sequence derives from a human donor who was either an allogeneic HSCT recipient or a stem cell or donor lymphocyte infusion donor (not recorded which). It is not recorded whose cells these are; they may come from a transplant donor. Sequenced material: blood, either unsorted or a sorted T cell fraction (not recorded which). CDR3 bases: TGCAGTGCTAGAGACGCCTCCGGGACACAACACTACGAGCAGTACTTC. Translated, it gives CSARDASGTQHYEQYF.